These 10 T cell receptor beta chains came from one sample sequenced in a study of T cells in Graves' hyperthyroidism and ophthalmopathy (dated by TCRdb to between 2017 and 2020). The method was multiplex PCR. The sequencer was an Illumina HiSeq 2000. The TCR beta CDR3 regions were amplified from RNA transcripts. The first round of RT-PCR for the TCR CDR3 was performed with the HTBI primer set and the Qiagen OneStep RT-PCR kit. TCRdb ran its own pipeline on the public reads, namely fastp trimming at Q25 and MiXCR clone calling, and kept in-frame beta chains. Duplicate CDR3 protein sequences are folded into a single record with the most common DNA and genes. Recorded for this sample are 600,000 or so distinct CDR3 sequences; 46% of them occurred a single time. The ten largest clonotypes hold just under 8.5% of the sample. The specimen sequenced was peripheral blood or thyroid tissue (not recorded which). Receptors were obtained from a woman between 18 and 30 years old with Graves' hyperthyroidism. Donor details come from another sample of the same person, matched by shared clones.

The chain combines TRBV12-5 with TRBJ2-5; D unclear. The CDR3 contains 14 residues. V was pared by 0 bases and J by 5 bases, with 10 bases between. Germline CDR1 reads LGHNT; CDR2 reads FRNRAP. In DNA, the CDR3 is TGTGCTAGTGGTTTGGTAATCCAAGGGGAGACCCAGTACTTC. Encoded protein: CASGLVIQGETQYF. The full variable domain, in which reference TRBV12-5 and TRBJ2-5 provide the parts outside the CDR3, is DARVTQTPRHKVTEMGQEVTMRCQPILGHNTVFWYRQTMMQGLELLAYFRNRAPLDDSGMPKDRFSAEMPDATLATLKIQPSEPRDSAVYFCASGLVIQGETQYFGPGTRLLVL.

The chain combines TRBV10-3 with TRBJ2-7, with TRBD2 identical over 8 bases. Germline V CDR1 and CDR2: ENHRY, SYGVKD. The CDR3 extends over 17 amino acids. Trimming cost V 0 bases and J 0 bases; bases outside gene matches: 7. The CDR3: CAISESAAGASSYEQYF. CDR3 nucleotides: TGTGCCATCAGTGAGTCGGCAGCGGGGGCGAGCTCCTACGAGCAGTACTTC.

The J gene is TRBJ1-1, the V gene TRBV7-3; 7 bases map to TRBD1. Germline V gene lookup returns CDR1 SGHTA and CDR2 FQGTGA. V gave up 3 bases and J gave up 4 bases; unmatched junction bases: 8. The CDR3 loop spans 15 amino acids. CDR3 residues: CASSLSNRGRTEAFF. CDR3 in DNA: TGTGCCAGCAGCTTGAGCAACAGGGGCCGCACTGAAGCTTTCTTT.

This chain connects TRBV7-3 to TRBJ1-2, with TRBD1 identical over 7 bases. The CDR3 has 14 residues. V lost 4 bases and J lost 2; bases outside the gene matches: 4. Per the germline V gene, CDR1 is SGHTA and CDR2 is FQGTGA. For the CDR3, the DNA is TGTGCCAGCAGCTGGGGACAGTCAAACTATGGCTACACCTTC. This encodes CASSWGQSNYGYTF. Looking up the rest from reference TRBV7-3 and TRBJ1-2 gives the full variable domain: GAGVSQTPSNKVTEKGKYVELRCDPISGHTALYWYRQSLGQGPEFLIYFQGTGAADDSGLPNDRFFAVRPEGSVSTLKIQRTERGDSAVYLCASSWGQSNYGYTFGSGTRLTVV.

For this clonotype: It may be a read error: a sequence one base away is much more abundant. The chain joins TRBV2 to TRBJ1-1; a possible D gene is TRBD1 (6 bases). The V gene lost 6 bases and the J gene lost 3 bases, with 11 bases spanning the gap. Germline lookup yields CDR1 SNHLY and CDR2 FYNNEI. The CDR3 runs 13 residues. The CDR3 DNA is TGTGCCAGCAGCGGACAGTCAGACACTGAAGCTTTCTTT. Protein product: CASSGQSDTEAFF.

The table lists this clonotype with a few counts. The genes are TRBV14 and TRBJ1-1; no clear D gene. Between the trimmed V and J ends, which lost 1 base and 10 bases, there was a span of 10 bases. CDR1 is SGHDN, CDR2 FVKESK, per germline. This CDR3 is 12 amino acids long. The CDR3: CASSQGAYRAFF. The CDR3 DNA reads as TGTGCCAGCAGCCAAGGCGCTTACCGAGCTTTCTTT.

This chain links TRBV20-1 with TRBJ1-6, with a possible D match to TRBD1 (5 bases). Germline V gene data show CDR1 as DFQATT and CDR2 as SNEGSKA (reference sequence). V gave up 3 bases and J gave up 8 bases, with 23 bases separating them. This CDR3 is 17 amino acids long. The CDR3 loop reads CSASQPYLGRVDSPLHF. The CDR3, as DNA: TGCAGTGCTAGCCAGCCGTACTTGGGCAGGGTTGATTCACCCCTCCACTTT.

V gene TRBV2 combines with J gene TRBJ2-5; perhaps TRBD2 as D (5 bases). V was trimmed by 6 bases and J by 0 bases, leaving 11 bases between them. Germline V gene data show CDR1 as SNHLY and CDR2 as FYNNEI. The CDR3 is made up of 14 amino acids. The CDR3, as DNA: TGTGCCAGCAGGGCGGGCAGATACCAAGAGACCCAGTACTTC. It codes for CASRAGRYQETQYF.

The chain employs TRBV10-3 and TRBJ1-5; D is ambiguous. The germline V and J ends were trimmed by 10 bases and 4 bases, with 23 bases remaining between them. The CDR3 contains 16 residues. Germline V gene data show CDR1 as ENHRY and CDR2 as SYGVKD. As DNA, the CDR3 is TGTGCCAGCAGCCTCTTACGGGGTAGCAGTAATCAGCCCCAGCATTTT. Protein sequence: CASSLLRGSSNQPQHF.

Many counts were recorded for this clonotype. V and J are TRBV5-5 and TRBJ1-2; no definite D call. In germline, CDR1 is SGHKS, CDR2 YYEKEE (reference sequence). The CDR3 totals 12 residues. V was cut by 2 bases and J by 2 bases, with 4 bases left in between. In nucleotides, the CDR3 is TGTGCCAGCAGCTTACCCAACTATGGCTACACCTTC. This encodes CASSLPNYGYTF.